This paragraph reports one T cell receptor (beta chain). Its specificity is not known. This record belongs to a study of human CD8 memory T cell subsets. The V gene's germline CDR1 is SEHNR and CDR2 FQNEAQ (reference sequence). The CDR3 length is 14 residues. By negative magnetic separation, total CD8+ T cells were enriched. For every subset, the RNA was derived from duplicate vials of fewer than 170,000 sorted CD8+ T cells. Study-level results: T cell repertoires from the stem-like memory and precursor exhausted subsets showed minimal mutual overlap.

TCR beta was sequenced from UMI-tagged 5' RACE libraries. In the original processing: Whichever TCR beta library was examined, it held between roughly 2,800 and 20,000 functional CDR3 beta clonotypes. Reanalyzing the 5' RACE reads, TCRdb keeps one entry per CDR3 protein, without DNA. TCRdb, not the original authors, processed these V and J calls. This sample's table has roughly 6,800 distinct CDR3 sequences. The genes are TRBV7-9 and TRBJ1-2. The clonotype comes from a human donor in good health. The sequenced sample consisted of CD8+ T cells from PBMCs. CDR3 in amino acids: CASSRPATPEGYTF.